This TCR beta chain was sequenced in a study of T cell repertoires in cytomegalovirus infection. Study at large: CMV infection plus the matching HLA type was flagged by public TCR beta signatures. Study findings and constraints: The ex vivo response showed dominance by HLA-C-restricted CMV-specific TCR beta clonotypes. Summed frequency of shared TCR beta families picked out CMV carriers who also had the relevant HLA.

The CDR3 runs 15 residues. Germline loops: CDR1 LNHDA, CDR2 SQIVND (reference sequence). V dropped 6 bases and J dropped 3; count of bases not matched to a gene: 7. TCRdb passed the reads through MiXCR, listing each CDR3 protein once. The sample records just under 550,000 distinct CDR3 sequences, approximately 25% being singletons. With regard to this clonotype: The antigen remains unidentified.

The sample consisted of PBMCs. This sequence was found in a human donor in good health (CMV status not recorded). Some clones in this sample may be carry-over from other donors' samples. This chain uses TRBV19 with TRBJ2-1; 8 nucleotides line up with TRBD2. The CDR3 nucleotides are TGTGCCAGTAGACCAGCGGGAGCGGACTACAATGAGCAGTTCTTC. This gives the protein CASRPAGADYNEQFF.